The TCR beta chain under discussion was sequenced for a study of blood T cell repertoires in COVID-19. Overall study context: The samples span acute and convalescent COVID-19 from the United States, Italy and Spain. T cells, B-cell-depleted T cells, or PBMCs supplied cDNA or gDNA.

This clone is a singleton in its sample. As processed by the authors: Estimation of nucleated cell counts relied on the amplification of reference gene primers. TCRdb's copy holds only in-frame clones and misses some; the assay was immunoSEQ multiplex PCR. The V and J calls and clone size were taken over from that table, and D and trimming were inferred from the DNA. The sample holds about 68,000 clones, about 88% seen once. V was clipped by 5 bases and J by 1 base; unmatched bases: 10. This CDR3 spans 17 amino acids. Germline CDR1 is LNHDA and CDR2 is SQIVND (reference sequence). The V and J genes are TRBV19 and TRBJ2-5, with 10 nucleotides matching TRBD2. The material sequenced was peripheral blood. The TCR was taken from a man aged 50-60 years with active COVID-19. The CDR3 here is CASSGTSEIRTQETQYF. DNA for the CDR3: TGTGCCAGTAGTGGGACTAGCGAAATCCGAACCCAAGAGACCCAGTACTTC.